The next 11 T cell receptor beta chains were all read from a single sample in a study of blood T cell repertoires in COVID-19. Method: immunoSEQ multiplex PCR; TCRdb's copy keeps in-frame clones and lacks some. The sample carries some 350,000 clones, almost 90% recorded once. The specimen was peripheral blood. Receptors were obtained from a man aged 18 to 29 with active or convalescent COVID-19.

The J gene is TRBJ1-2, the V gene TRBV14; the D gene is possibly TRBD1 (5 bases). Germline assignment: CDR1 SGHDN and CDR2 FVKESK. The ends were cut back, 0 bases at V and 8 bases at J, with 10 bases in the middle. CDR3 length: 13 amino acids. The CDR3 sequence: CASSQDEDTGYTF. For the CDR3, the DNA is TGTGCCAGCAGCCAAGATGAGGACACCGGCTACACCTTC.

The J gene is TRBJ2-3, the V gene TRBV11-3; 12 nucleotides agree with TRBD1. The germline gives CDR1 SGHNT, CDR2 YENEEA. V lost 0 bases to trimming and J lost 5 bases; unmatched junction nucleotides: 3. This CDR3 comprises 16 residues. This chain's CDR3 is CASSLEGQGAGDTQYF. The CDR3 region has the DNA TGTGCCAGCAGCTTAGAGGGACAGGGGGCTGGAGATACGCAGTATTTT.

This chain links TRBV7-2 with TRBJ2-1; 10 bases are a match to TRBD2. This CDR3 has 15 amino acids. Germline V CDR1 and CDR2: SGHTA, FQGNSA. V lost 4 bases and J lost 5; bases outside the gene matches: 5. CDR3 nucleotide sequence: TGTGCCAGCAGCTACACTAGCGGGGCTCACAATGAGCAGTTCTTC. This gives the protein CASSYTSGAHNEQFF.

This rearrangement joins TRBV19 to TRBJ1-5; 9 nucleotides line up with TRBD1. Trimming cost V 4 bases and J 3 bases; bases outside gene matches: 7. CDR3 length: 16 residues. Germline V gene sequence: CDR1 LNHDA, CDR2 SQIVND (reference sequence). CDR3 nucleotide sequence: TGTGCCAGTAGTACCTCCCGGGACAGGGTCAATCAGCCCCAGCATTTT. This gives the protein CASSTSRDRVNQPQHF. The full variable domain, rest sourced from reference TRBV19 and TRBJ1-5, is DGGITQSPKYLFRKEGQNVTLSCEQNLNHDAMYWYRQDPGQGLRLIYYSQIVNDFQKGDIAEGYSVSREKKESFPLTVTSAQKNPTAFYLCASSTSRDRVNQPQHFGDGTRLSIL.

This sequence joins TRBV7-3 and TRBJ2-1; 16 positions match TRBD2. CDR1 is SGHTA and CDR2 is FQGTGA in the germline V gene. Unmatched junction bases numbered 10, after V lost 5 bases and J lost 12 bases. The CDR3 sequence is 16 residues long. Here the CDR3 reads CASSQAGTSGGAGQFF. In DNA, the CDR3 is TGTGCCAGCAGCCAGGCCGGGACTAGCGGGGGGGCCGGGCAGTTCTTC.

Concerning this clone: Sequence at one end of the junction differs from germline and may be a read error. CDR3 coding DNA: TGTGCCAGCAGTTACTCGAATCAGGGGGCCAACGTGCTGACTTTC. It yields the protein CASSYSNQGANVLTF. This chain joins TRBV6-5 and TRBJ2-6; TRBD1 agrees at 8 bases. Germline V lookup: CDR1 MNHEY, CDR2 SVGAGI. The CDR3 runs to 15 residues.

The chain employs TRBV11-2 and TRBJ1-1; D call uncertain. V lost 5 bases and J 6 bases, leaving 13 bases between the germline ends. This CDR3 is built from 13 residues. Germline V CDR1 and CDR2: SGHAT, FQNNGV. CDR3 region: CASSLSVIAEAFF. The CDR3 DNA follows: TGTGCCAGCAGCCTGAGCGTTATTGCTGAAGCTTTCTTT.

This clone was observed a single time. V gene TRBV3-1 (or the pseudogene TRBV3-2) combines with J gene TRBJ2-7; no clear D gene. The germline gives CDR1 LGHDT, CDR2 YNNKEL (reference sequence). The CDR3 is 16 residues long. Trimming took 4 bases from V and 2 from J, leaving 18 bases between them. The chain's CDR3 is CASSRQAFRGTYEQYF. CDR3 sequence (DNA): TGTGCCAGCAGCCGCCAAGCCTTTCGAGGTACCTACGAGCAGTACTTC.

J is TRBJ2-7 and V is TRBV29-1; no clear D gene. The V end was cut by 4 bases, the J end by 6 bases, with 16 bases between. The germline gives CDR1 SQVTM, CDR2 ANQGSEA. This CDR3 has 13 amino acids. CDR3 nucleotides: TGCAGCGTTGCTAATAAACAGTCGCGCGAGCAGTACTTC. It yields the protein CSVANKQSREQYF.

The chain employs TRBV18 and TRBJ2-7, with 9 nucleotides matching TRBD1. The J segment lost 2 bases and the V segment lost 6 bases, leaving 8 bases of the junction unmatched. This CDR3 comprises 15 residues. CDR1 and CDR2 from the germline V gene are KGHSH and LQKENI. Written as DNA, the CDR3 is TGTGCCAGCTCTATAGGACAGGGGCTAACCTACGAGCAGTACTTC. Encoded protein: CASSIGQGLTYEQYF.

V usage is TRBV5-6 and J usage is TRBJ2-5; TRBD2 agrees at 8 bases. V lost 0 bases, J lost 4 bases, and 11 bases stayed unmatched. Germline loops: CDR1 SGHDT, CDR2 YYEEEE. The CDR3 has 17 residues. The CDR3 loop is CASSLGVERGSPETQYF. As DNA, the CDR3 is TGTGCCAGCAGCTTGGGCGTGGAGCGGGGGAGCCCAGAGACCCAGTACTTC.